The rows below give T cell receptor beta chains drawn from one sample of a study of T cells in localized non-small cell lung cancer. Here immunoSEQ multiplex PCR was the method, and the copy in TCRdb shows in-frame clones only, minus some. This sample yields about 60,000 clones, of which under 90% are seen a single time; roughly 1.9% belongs to the top ten. Material: peripheral blood, obtained before any cancer treatment. The origin of the receptors is a woman aged 40-69 years with stage I lung adenocarcinoma. Both conserved end residues are part of each CDR3. Size values are once, few and many counts, or a class for expanded clones, and some rows have none.

clone_size: .
v_call: TRBV28
cdr3_aa: CASTMILAGEGNEQFF

clone_size: .
v_call: TRBV27
cdr3_aa: CASTSGLGGEQYF

clone_size: .
v_call: TRBV5-1
cdr3_aa: CASSLMLGGQETQYF

clone_size: .
v_call: TRBV27
cdr3_aa: CASSFRPDKQYF

clone_size: .
v_call: TRBV18
cdr3_aa: CASSPPSGGGYTF

clone_size: .
v_call: TRBV18
cdr3_aa: CASSNGSSSYNEQFF

clone_size: .
v_call: TRBV7-9
cdr3_aa: CASSSPPWGNGEGQETQYF

clone_size: few
v_call: TRBV7-3
cdr3_aa: CASREGPTSYGYTF

clone_size: few
v_call: TRBV7-2
cdr3_aa: CASRLDYYNEQFF

clone_size: .
v_call: TRBV5-4
cdr3_aa: CASSNGGQVNTEAFF

clone_size: .
v_call: TRBV5-1
cdr3_aa: CASSLGLYRAVGEQYF

clone_size: .
v_call: TRBV2
cdr3_aa: CASRLGAPDYGYTF

clone_size: .
v_call: TRBV6-5
cdr3_aa: CASSSNSYEQYF

clone_size: .
v_call: TRBV4-3
cdr3_aa: CASSRVGWNYGYTF

clone_size: .
v_call: TRBV6-1
cdr3_aa: CASSLSTDTQYF

clone_size: .
v_call: TRBV11-2
cdr3_aa: CASSLNQGTGNYGYTF

clone_size: .
v_call: TRBV7-6
cdr3_aa: CASSYPGLAGGDTGELFF

clone_size: .
v_call: TRBV9
cdr3_aa: CASSFTLTSWERTDTQYF

clone_size: .
v_call: TRBV5-1
cdr3_aa: CASSLALVNTEAFF

clone_size: .
v_call: TRBV13
cdr3_aa: CASSFATGEVETQYF

clone_size: medium-sized
v_call: TRBV18
cdr3_aa: CASSPPSGPYGYTF

clone_size: .
v_call: TRBV30
cdr3_aa: CAWASSGQETQYF

clone_size: .
v_call: TRBV7-8
cdr3_aa: CASSRDRNPSYEQYF

clone_size: .
v_call: TRBV6-1
cdr3_aa: CASSERDNEKLFF

clone_size: .
v_call: TRBV6-1
cdr3_aa: CASSGTGRLNQPQHF

clone_size: .
v_call: TRBV5-8
cdr3_aa: CASSHTGLGNYGYTF

clone_size: .
v_call: TRBV7-9
cdr3_aa: CASRPTDRGQTEAFF

clone_size: .
v_call: TRBV19
cdr3_aa: CASSRHYTIYF

clone_size: .
v_call: TRBV28
cdr3_aa: CASRVQGATGNTIYF

clone_size: once
v_call: TRBV9
cdr3_aa: CASSGSVSGGAYEQYF

clone_size: .
v_call: TRBV5-1
cdr3_aa: CTSSLGSYNEQFF

clone_size: .
v_call: TRBV6-1
cdr3_aa: CASSAPAFSMGEQYF

clone_size: .
v_call: TRBV11-2
cdr3_aa: CASSSGLAGAYNEQFF

clone_size: .
v_call: TRBV6-5
cdr3_aa: CASSGTGNTGELFF

clone_size: .
v_call: TRBV5-1
cdr3_aa: CASSLTGGGAFEETQYF

clone_size: .
v_call: TRBV5-6
cdr3_aa: CASSLGRGRNQPQHF

clone_size: .
v_call: TRBV13
cdr3_aa: CASSAARSEMRNEQYF

clone_size: .
v_call: TRBV7-2
cdr3_aa: CASSFGWTGHAAFF

clone_size: .
v_call: TRBV7-9
cdr3_aa: CASSLAGYSGNTIYF

clone_size: .
v_call: TRBV7-9
cdr3_aa: CASSPMGLLNTGELFF

clone_size: .
v_call: TRBV7-8
cdr3_aa: CASSPDREYGYTF

clone_size: .
v_call: TRBV5-1
cdr3_aa: CASSLEGDRAYEQYF

clone_size: .
v_call: TRBV7-3
cdr3_aa: CASSPGPISDEQFF

clone_size: .
v_call: TRBV18
cdr3_aa: CASSLTQGHSGEAFF

clone_size: once
v_call: TRBV28
cdr3_aa: CATTGRLAPYNEQFF

clone_size: .
v_call: TRBV5-8
cdr3_aa: CASSLGRFYGYTF

clone_size: once
v_call: TRBV5-5
cdr3_aa: CASIRGTNVFPDTQYF

clone_size: once
v_call: TRBV6-5
cdr3_aa: CASRAEYNEQFF

clone_size: .
v_call: TRBV11-1
cdr3_aa: CASSFGGNTEAFF

clone_size: .
v_call: TRBV19
cdr3_aa: CASRVLGQPQHF

clone_size: once
v_call: TRBV28
cdr3_aa: CAGSFLRQGRPTEAFF

clone_size: .
v_call: TRBV7-2
cdr3_aa: CASSSQGAGQPQHF

clone_size: .
v_call: TRBV20-1
cdr3_aa: CSAWPGEGAFF

clone_size: .
v_call: TRBV14
cdr3_aa: CASRERNTGELFF

clone_size: .
v_call: TRBV7-6
cdr3_aa: CASSSISEAFF